The sequence of this TCR beta chain was determined in a study of Ad26.COV2.S vaccination and SARS-CoV-2 variants (dated by TCRdb to the early 2020s). About the full investigation: Vaccine-arm donors were drawn from COV1001, a multicentre, randomized, double-blind, placebo-controlled phase I-IIa trial of Ad26.COV2.S in healthy adults. The TCR-sequenced set comprised around 30 samples: around 20 Ad26.COV2.S vaccine recipients, 5 placebo recipients and 8 SARS-CoV-2 convalescent individuals. Dosing of Ad26.COV2.S was intramuscular, at either 5x10^10 or 1x10^11 viral particles, delivered as one shot or as two shots spaced 56 days apart. The specificity and breadth of SARS-CoV-2-reactive T cell receptors after Ad26.COV2.S vaccination were assessed by TCRbeta repertoire sequencing. Blinding of investigators to trial group allocation was maintained during experiments and outcome assessment. Participants in the trial were split at random into five groups of five each, receiving low-dose or high-dose Ad26.COV2.S once or twice, or else placebo on both occasions. On the study overall, not on this receptor specifically: Substantial breadth of spike-specific CD8+ and CD4+ T cell responses was reported after vaccination. Comparable non-spike TCR breadth was observed between vaccine and placebo recipients, consistent with only spike being contained in the vaccine. The study lacked the statistical power to compare responses across vaccine doses or regimens. The authors noted that total T cell responses may have been underestimated by the TCR breadth and depth analyses. Higher spike-specific TCR breadth was observed in Ad26.COV2.S recipients than in placebo recipients (P = 0.0014).

The label giving this sample's treatment or condition can be read as: some 20 received Ad26.COV2.S at low or high dose, single or two shots; 5 received placebo; per-sample allocation not given. Repertoires of vaccine and placebo recipients were sequenced from samples taken on day 63 after the first injection. Cohort 1b enrolled around 23 adults aged 18-55 years at a single site in Boston, USA, between 29 July and 7 August 2020. Ad26.COV2.S was a replication-incompetent adenovirus type 26 vector that expressed a prefusion-stabilized SARS-CoV-2 spike protein derived from the original Wuhan strain. Concerning this clone itself: Its antigen target is currently unknown. Per-base quality was not reported, and no clone a single base away is much larger than it.

The immunoSEQ Assay was the method used to sequence TCRbeta CDR3 regions. After extraction, genomic DNA underwent amplification by bias-controlled multiplex PCR, followed by high-throughput sequencing. The paper's processing steps were these. To quantify the absolute abundance of every unique TCRbeta CDR3 region, sequences were collapsed and filtered. T cell fraction was estimated by normalization of TCRbeta template counts to usable DNA, with usable DNA being measured through amplification of reference genes present in all nucleated cells. Repertoire TCRs were annotated as SARS-CoV-2-specific when V gene, CDR3 amino acid sequence and J gene were exactly matched to a known reactive TCR set. The reference SARS-CoV-2 TCR set was obtained from MIRA and was filtered for enrichment in COVID-19-positive ImmuneCODE repertoires, whereby public or cross-reactive TCRs were removed. Using the MIRA antigens, annotated TCRs were further analysed by specific ORF or by position within an ORF. Breadth was defined as the number of annotated unique rearrangements divided by the total number of unique productive rearrangements, and depth was defined as the summed frequency of the annotated unique rearrangements. Group comparisons of TCR breadth used two-sided Wilcoxon rank-sum tests. Sourced from immuneACCESS, this table was stored by TCRdb with only in-frame sequences that have V and J called. A share of the clones is absent; for the studies checked, an unresolved V gene accounts for under half, and the remainder has no known explanation. The D gene and trimming were derived from the DNA, and the V and J assignments and clone size from that table. Present in this sample are 250,000 or so clones, around nine tenths of which were seen just once. The top ten constitute less than 3.5% of the sample.

Clipping removes 6 bases from V and 4 bases from J, with 8 as the unmatched junction base count. The CDR3 has 16 amino acids, counting the end cysteine and phenylalanine. CDR3 DNA only is kept here, 48 bases in frame from base 1. Reading the germline V gene gives CDR1 ENHRY and CDR2 SYGVKD. This TCR was recovered from a person between 18 and 65 years old who received the Ad26.COV2.S COVID-19 vaccine or a placebo. This chain is built from TRBV10-3 and TRBJ2-1; 11 central nucleotides agree with TRBD2. The sample here was peripheral blood, taken in a trial of Ad26.COV2.S vaccine versus placebo. The CDR3 has the sequence CAISYLAGGEYNEQFF. The sequenced DNA: TGTGCCATCAGCTATCTAGCGGGGGGTGAATACAATGAGCAGTTCTTC.